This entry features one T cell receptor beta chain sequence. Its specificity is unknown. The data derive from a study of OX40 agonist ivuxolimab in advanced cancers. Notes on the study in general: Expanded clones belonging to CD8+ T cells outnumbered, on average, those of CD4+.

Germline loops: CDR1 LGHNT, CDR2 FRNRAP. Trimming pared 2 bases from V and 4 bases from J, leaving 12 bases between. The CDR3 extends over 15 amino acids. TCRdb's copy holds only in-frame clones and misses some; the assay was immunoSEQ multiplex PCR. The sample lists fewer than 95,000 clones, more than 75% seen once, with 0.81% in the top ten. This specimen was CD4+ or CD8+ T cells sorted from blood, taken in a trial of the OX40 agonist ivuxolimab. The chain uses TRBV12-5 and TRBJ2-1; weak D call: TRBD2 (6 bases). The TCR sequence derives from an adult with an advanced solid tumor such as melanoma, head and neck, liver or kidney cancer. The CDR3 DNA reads TGTGCTAGTGGTTTGCTCGGGGGACCTTACAATGAGCAGTTCTTC. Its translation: CASGLLGGPYNEQFF.